The TCR beta chain under discussion was sequenced for a study of blood T cell repertoires in COVID-19. Study-level information: Sites in the United States, Italy and Spain provided acute and convalescent COVID-19 samples.

Per the germline V gene, CDR1 is LNHDA and CDR2 is SQIVND (reference sequence). Trimming stripped 5 bases from V and 1 base from J, with 8 bases between. This CDR3 has 13 amino acids. The data were produced by immunoSEQ multiplex PCR, yet TCRdb's version contains in-frame clones alone and is incomplete. The data hold 330,000 or so clones, with approximately 86% observed a single time. Seattle's enrolled individuals joined amid active infection and were then monitored longitudinally. The clonotype was recovered from a man under 40 with COVID-19, enrolled during active disease. Sequenced: peripheral blood. The chain couples TRBV19 to TRBJ1-1; D remains ambiguous. The CDR3 sequence: CASSSRRNTEAFF. The CDR3 DNA follows: TGTGCCAGTAGTTCGCGGAGGAACACTGAAGCTTTCTTT.